One and the same sample provided the 25 T cell receptor beta chains below, sequenced in a study of control samples from healthy donors and cancer patients. The data were produced by immunoSEQ multiplex PCR, yet TCRdb's version contains in-frame clones alone and is incomplete. The profile covers fewer than 200,000 clones, with 90% to 95% appearing a single time and around 1.4% taken by the ten largest. The material sequenced was blood. These receptors all stem from a man aged 30 to 39 in good health.

The rearrangement links TRBV2 to TRBJ2-3; D is uncertain. The CDR3 has 15 residues. CDR1 and CDR2 from the germline V gene are SNHLY and FYNNEI. V lost 8 bases and J 4 bases, leaving 19 bases between the germline ends. The CDR3 region is CASVQVVFRPDTQYF. The CDR3 bases are TGTGCCAGCGTCCAGGTTGTATTTCGGCCAGATACGCAGTATTTT.

V usage is TRBV2 and J usage is TRBJ1-3; 7 bases match TRBD1. J gave up 4 bases and V 1 base, and 4 bases lay outside the gene matches. This CDR3 has 15 amino acids. Germline assignment: CDR1 SNHLY and CDR2 FYNNEI. The CDR3, as DNA: TGTGCCAGCAGTGAAGACACAGGGGCCGGAAACACCATATATTTT. Translating gives CASSEDTGAGNTIYF. Combining the CDR3 with reference TRBV2 and TRBJ1-3 gives the whole variable domain EPEVTQTPSHQVTQMGQEVILRCVPISNHLYFYWYRQILGQKVEFLVSFYNNEISEKSEIFDDQFSVERPDGSNFTLKIRSTKLEDSAMYFCASSEDTGAGNTIYFGEGSWLTVV.

The chain carries TRBV2 and TRBJ1-5; no clear D gene. Germline lookup yields CDR1 SNHLY and CDR2 FYNNEI. The CDR3 spans 13 residues. Trimming took 7 bases from V and 9 from J, leaving 16 bases between them. CDR3 loop: CASIRPPMRPQHF. DNA of the CDR3: TGTGCCAGCATAAGGCCCCCAATGCGGCCCCAGCATTTT.

This chain links TRBV4-1 with TRBJ2-1; TRBD1 is a possible D gene (7 bases). The CDR3 spans 18 residues. V dropped 5 bases and J dropped 3 bases, with 23 bases sitting between them. Germline CDR1 MGHRA, CDR2 YSYEKL. The CDR3: CASSFNRGRRELYNEQFF. In DNA form, the CDR3 reads TGCGCCAGCAGCTTTAACAGGGGTCGGCGGGAACTCTACAATGAGCAGTTCTTC.

This rearrangement joins TRBV4-1 to TRBJ2-7; TRBD1 might be the D (5 bases). This CDR3 region has 14 residues. The ends were cut back, 3 bases at V and 0 bases at J, with 9 bases in the middle. The germline gives CDR1 MGHRA, CDR2 YSYEKL. The chain's CDR3 is CASSQGRISYEQYF. The CDR3 DNA is TGCGCCAGCAGCCAGGGGCGGATCTCCTACGAGCAGTACTTC.

The sample holds one count of this clone. CDR3 sequence: CASSQENRGALAKNIQYF. CDR3 coding DNA: TGTGCCAGCAGCCAAGAAAACAGGGGCGCTCTAGCCAAAAACATTCAGTACTTC. This chain connects TRBV3-1 (or the pseudogene TRBV3-2) to TRBJ2-4; TRBD1 matches at 7 bases. CDR3 length equals 18 residues. In germline, CDR1 is LGHDT, CDR2 YNNKEL (reference sequence). The V and J ends lost 0 bases and 0 bases, in that order; junction bases with no gene match: 8.

This CDR3 reads CASGLVLGGTWETQYF. The CDR3 bases are TGTGCTAGTGGTTTGGTATTGGGGGGCACATGGGAGACCCAGTACTTC. The genes are TRBV12-5 and TRBJ2-5, with D perhaps matching TRBD1 or TRBD2 (6 bases each). The length of the CDR3 is 16 residues. Germline V lookup: CDR1 LGHNT, CDR2 FRNRAP. Trimming took 0 bases from V and 5 from J, leaving 16 bases between them.

The chain links TRBV12-5 to TRBJ2-5; D gene uncertain. The germline V and J ends were trimmed by 2 bases and 5 bases, with 12 bases remaining between them. CDR1 is LGHNT, CDR2 FRNRAP, per germline. The CDR3 length is 14 residues. The CDR3 protein is CASGLWQYTETQYF. The CDR3 nucleotides are TGTGCTAGTGGTTTGTGGCAGTACACGGAGACCCAGTACTTC.

The chain links TRBV10-3 to TRBJ1-1; D remains unclear. This CDR3 comprises 13 residues. V was clipped by 6 bases and J by 1 base, with 9 bases between them. In germline, CDR1 is ENHRY, CDR2 SYGVKD. The CDR3 loop is CAIRGSRNTEAFF. The CDR3 bases are TGTGCCATCAGGGGAAGCCGGAACACTGAAGCTTTCTTT.

The chain links TRBV11-1 to TRBJ2-7; 9 nucleotides agree with TRBD2. Germline V gene sequence: CDR1 SGHAT, CDR2 FQDESV (reference sequence). This CDR3 region has 15 residues. After removal of 4 bases from V and 6 bases from J, the junction contained 10 bases not matched to a gene. CDR3 sequence reads: CASSSSSRRGGEQYF. CDR3 coding DNA: TGTGCCAGCAGCTCGTCGAGTCGGCGGGGGGGCGAGCAGTACTTC.

The chain recombines TRBV2 with TRBJ1-6; D unclear. Trimming left V 7 bases short and J 3 bases short, with 7 bases between. The CDR3 consists of 13 residues. CDR1 is SNHLY and CDR2 is FYNNEI in the germline V gene. CDR3 DNA: TGTGCCAGCAACAAGGACTATAATTCACCCCTCCACTTT. Translation gives CASNKDYNSPLHF.

This sequence joins TRBV11-2 and TRBJ2-5; possibly TRBD1 or TRBD2 for D (6 bases each). In germline, CDR1 is SGHAT, CDR2 FQNNGV. Trimming cost V 5 bases and J 5 bases, with 24 bases left between them. This CDR3 comprises 17 residues. The CDR3 nucleotides read TGTGCCAGCAGCCCCCGACTAGTGGGGGGCCGGGGGGAGACCCAGTACTTC. Translation gives CASSPRLVGGRGETQYF.

This chain joins TRBV10-1 and TRBJ1-1, with D perhaps TRBD1 (5 bases). V lost 6 bases and J 0 bases, leaving 11 bases between the germline ends. CDR3 length equals 14 residues. Per the germline V gene, CDR1 is WNHNN and CDR2 is SYGVQD (reference sequence). The CDR3 reads CASSAGLMNTEAFF. The CDR3 DNA reads TGCGCCAGCAGCGCGGGGCTCATGAACACTGAAGCTTTCTTT.

This chain joins TRBV10-3 and TRBJ1-2; D remains ambiguous. The germline V gene encodes CDR1 ENHRY and CDR2 SYGVKD. The CDR3 totals 12 residues. With 7 bases removed from V and 4 bases from J, the gap between germline ends came to 10 bases. CDR3 region: CAITDGGYGYTF. CDR3 DNA: TGTGCCATCACCGACGGAGGCTATGGCTACACCTTC.

The chain uses TRBV9 and TRBJ2-1; either TRBD1 or TRBD2 may supply D (5 bases each). Germline CDR1 reads SGDLS; CDR2 reads YYNGEE. The CDR3 extends over 17 amino acids. The V end was cut by 3 bases, the J end by 7 bases, with 23 bases between. CDR3 amino acids: CASSARVGLDSLNEQFF. The CDR3, as DNA: TGTGCCAGCAGCGCCAGGGTAGGACTTGATTCGTTGAATGAGCAGTTCTTC.

The chain has TRBV12-5 and TRBJ2-1; 9 positions agree with TRBD2. Trimming cost V 7 bases and J 7 bases; bases outside gene matches: 14. Germline V lookup: CDR1 LGHNT, CDR2 FRNRAP. This CDR3 has 16 amino acids. DNA of the CDR3: TGTGCTAGTGTCCGACCGAAAGCGGGGGGCTTAAATGAGCAGTTCTTC. Amino acid sequence: CASVRPKAGGLNEQFF.

The chain carries TRBV5-5 and TRBJ1-4; TRBD1 agrees at 8 bases. V shed 1 base, J shed 7 bases, and the junction held 6 bases outside the gene matches. CDR3 length: 15 amino acids. The germline gives CDR1 SGHKS, CDR2 YYEKEE (reference sequence). CDR3 coding DNA: TGTGCCAGCAGCTTGCGACAGGGGAGCGGTGAAAAACTGTTTTTT. Its protein product is CASSLRQGSGEKLFF. The variable domain in full, with the rest retrieved from reference TRBV5-5 and TRBJ1-4, is DAGVTQSPTHLIKTRGQQVTLRCSPISGHKSVSWYQQVLGQGPQFIFQYYEKEERGRGNFPDRFSARQFPNYSSELNVNALLLGDSALYLCASSLRQGSGEKLFFGSGTQLSVL.

This chain joins TRBV14 and TRBJ2-5, with D uncertain. This CDR3 contains 15 residues. Between the trimmed V and J ends, which lost 2 bases and 4 bases, there was a span of 14 bases. In germline, CDR1 is SGHDN, CDR2 FVKESK. The CDR3 DNA reads TGTGCCAGCAGCCAACGAACTCCCACCCGAGAGACCCAGTACTTC. Residues: CASSQRTPTRETQYF. Variable domain in full (rest from reference TRBV14 and TRBJ2-5): EAGVTQFPSHSVIEKGQTVTLRCDPISGHDNLYWYRRVMGKEIKFLLHFVKESKQDESGMPNNRFLAERTGGTYSTLKVQPAELEDSGVYFCASSQRTPTRETQYFGPGTRLLVL.

This clone has just a few counts. The chain joins TRBV6-5 to TRBJ2-3; D remains unclear. The V end was cut by 6 bases, the J end by 7 bases, with 8 bases between. In germline, CDR1 is MNHEY, CDR2 SVGAGI. The CDR3 runs 11 residues. The CDR3 DNA follows: TGTGCCAGCAGCTTCGCCCATACGCAGTATTTT. It encodes CASSFAHTQYF.

The chain links TRBV19 to TRBJ1-3, with TRBD1 matching over 9 bases. Trimming took 10 bases from V and 4 from J; bases not matched to a gene: 8. Germline V gives CDR1 LNHDA, CDR2 SQIVND (reference sequence). The CDR3 length is 14 residues. In DNA, the CDR3 is TGTGCCACCCCCCCCGGGACAGGGGGAAACACCATATATTTT. Residues: CATPPGTGGNTIYF.

The chain employs TRBV11-3 and TRBJ1-1, with unresolved D. Germline values: CDR1 SGHNT, CDR2 YENEEA. This CDR3 has 13 residues. V dropped 3 bases and J dropped 4 bases, with 9 bases sitting between them. CDR3 loop: CASSFERGTEAFF. CDR3 in DNA: TGTGCCAGCAGCTTCGAGCGGGGCACTGAAGCTTTCTTT.

The V call is TRBV6-1, the J call TRBJ1-4; D not resolved. The CDR3 is 12 amino acids. Germline V gives CDR1 MNHNS, CDR2 SASEGT. V dropped 1 base and J dropped 8 bases, with 5 bases sitting between them. CDR3 sequence reads: CASSEVLEKLFF. The CDR3, as DNA: TGTGCCAGCAGTGAAGTACTGGAAAAACTGTTTTTT.

The rearrangement links TRBV5-1 to TRBJ2-5; 14 bases map to TRBD2. The germline V gene has CDR1 SGHRS and CDR2 YFSETQ. The CDR3 sequence is 18 residues long. After removal of 3 bases from V and 2 bases from J, the junction contained 9 bases not matched to a gene. The CDR3, as DNA: TGCGCCAGCAGCTGGGGAGCCTGGACTAGCGGGGGGCAAGAGACCCAGTACTTC. Protein: CASSWGAWTSGGQETQYF.

The chain is built from TRBV24-1 and TRBJ1-5; D remains unclear. Trimming cost V 6 bases and J 3 bases, with 11 bases left between them. The CDR3 is made up of 14 amino acids. CDR1 and CDR2 (germline): KGHDR, SFDVKD. The CDR3 DNA reads as TGTGCCACCAGTACGACCCAGTCCAATCAGCCCCAGCATTTT. Translated: CATSTTQSNQPQHF.

This clone was counted only a few times. The J gene is TRBJ1-2, the V gene TRBV10-2, with TRBD1 matching 7 bases. The V gene end was trimmed by 8 bases and the J gene end by 8 bases; junction bases not matched to a gene: 11. The CDR3 has 13 residues. The germline CDR1 and CDR2 sequences are WSHSY and SAAADI. CDR3 protein: CASGEQGISGYTF. CDR3 coding DNA: TGCGCCAGCGGAGAACAGGGGATAAGCGGCTACACCTTC.